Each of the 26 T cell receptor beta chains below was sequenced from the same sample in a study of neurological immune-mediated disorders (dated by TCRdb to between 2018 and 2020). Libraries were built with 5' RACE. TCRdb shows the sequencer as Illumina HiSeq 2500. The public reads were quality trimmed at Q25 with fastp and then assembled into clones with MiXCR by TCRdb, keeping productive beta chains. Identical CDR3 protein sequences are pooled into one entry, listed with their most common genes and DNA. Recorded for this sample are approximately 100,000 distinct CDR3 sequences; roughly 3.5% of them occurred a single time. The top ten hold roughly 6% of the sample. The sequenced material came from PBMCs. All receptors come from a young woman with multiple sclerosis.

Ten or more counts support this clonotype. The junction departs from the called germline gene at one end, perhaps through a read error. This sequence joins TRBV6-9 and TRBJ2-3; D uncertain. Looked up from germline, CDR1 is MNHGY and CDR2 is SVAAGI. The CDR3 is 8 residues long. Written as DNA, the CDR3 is TGTGCCAGCAGTTATCCCGATTTT. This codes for CASSYPDF.

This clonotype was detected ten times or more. Written as DNA, the CDR3 is TGCAGTGCTACTCGTCTAGCGGCGTCGAATGAGCAGTTCTTC. Residues: CSATRLAASNEQFF. This rearrangement joins TRBV20-1 to TRBJ2-1; 7 nucleotides match TRBD2. Germline V gives CDR1 DFQATT, CDR2 SNEGSKA (reference sequence). V dropped 4 bases and J dropped 7; count of bases not matched to a gene: 10. The CDR3 runs 14 residues.

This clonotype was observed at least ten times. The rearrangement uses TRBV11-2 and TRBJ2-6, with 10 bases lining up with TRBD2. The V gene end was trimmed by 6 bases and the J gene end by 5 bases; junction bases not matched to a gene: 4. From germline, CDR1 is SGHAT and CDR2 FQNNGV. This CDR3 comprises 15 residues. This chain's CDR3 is CASRLAGRRANVLTF. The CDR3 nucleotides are TGTGCCAGCAGACTAGCGGGGAGACGGGCCAACGTCCTGACTTTC.

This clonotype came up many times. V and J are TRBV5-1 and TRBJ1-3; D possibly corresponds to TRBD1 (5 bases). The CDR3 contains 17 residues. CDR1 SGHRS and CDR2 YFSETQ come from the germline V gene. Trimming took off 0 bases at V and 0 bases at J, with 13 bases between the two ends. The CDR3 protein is CASSLDGDGVSGNTIYF. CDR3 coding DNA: TGCGCCAGCAGCTTGGACGGGGACGGGGTCTCTGGAAACACCATATATTTT.

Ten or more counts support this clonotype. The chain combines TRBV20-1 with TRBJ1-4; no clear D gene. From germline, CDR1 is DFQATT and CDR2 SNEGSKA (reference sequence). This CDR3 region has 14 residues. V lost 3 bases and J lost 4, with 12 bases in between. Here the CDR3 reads CSARSAGNNEKLFF. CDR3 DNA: TGCAGTGCTAGGTCGGCCGGAAATAATGAAAAACTGTTTTTT.

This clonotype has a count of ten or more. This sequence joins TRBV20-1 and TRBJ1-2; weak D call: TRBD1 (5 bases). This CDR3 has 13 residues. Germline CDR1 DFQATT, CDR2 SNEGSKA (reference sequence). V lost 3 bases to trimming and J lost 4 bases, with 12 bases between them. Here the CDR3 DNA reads TGCAGTGCTAGGGGGACCGGGCCCTATGGCTACACCTTC. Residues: CSARGTGPYGYTF.

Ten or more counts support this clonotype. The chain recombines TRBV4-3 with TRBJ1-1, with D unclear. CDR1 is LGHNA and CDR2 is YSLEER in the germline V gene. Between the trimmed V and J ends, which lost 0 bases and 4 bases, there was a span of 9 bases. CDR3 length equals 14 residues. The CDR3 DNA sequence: TGCGCCAGCAGCCAAGAGGGCGGGGTCACTGAAGCTTTCTTT. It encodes CASSQEGGVTEAFF.

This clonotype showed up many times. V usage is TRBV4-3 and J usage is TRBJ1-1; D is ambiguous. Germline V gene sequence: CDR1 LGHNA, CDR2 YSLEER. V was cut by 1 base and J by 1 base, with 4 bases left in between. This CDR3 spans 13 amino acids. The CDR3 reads CASSQGKNTEAFF. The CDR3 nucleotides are TGCGCCAGCAGCCAAGGGAAGAACACTGAAGCTTTCTTT.

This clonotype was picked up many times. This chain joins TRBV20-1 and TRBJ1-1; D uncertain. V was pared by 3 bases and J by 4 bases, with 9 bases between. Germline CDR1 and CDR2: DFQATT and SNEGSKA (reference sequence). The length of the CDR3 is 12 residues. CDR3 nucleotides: TGCAGTGCTAGTAAAGTACGCACTGAAGCTTTCTTT. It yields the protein CSASKVRTEAFF.

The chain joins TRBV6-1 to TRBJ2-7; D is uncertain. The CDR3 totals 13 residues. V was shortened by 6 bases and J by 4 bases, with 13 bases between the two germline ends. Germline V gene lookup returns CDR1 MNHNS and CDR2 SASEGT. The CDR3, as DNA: TGTGCCAGCAGCCCTAGTGGGGTTTACGAGCAGTACTTC. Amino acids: CASSPSGVYEQYF.

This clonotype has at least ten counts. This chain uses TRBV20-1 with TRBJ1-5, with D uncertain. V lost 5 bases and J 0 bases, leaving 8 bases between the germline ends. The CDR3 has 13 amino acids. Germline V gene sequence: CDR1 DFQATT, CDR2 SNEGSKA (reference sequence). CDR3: CSAQGPSNQPQHF. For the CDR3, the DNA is TGCAGTGCTCAAGGACCTAGCAATCAGCCCCAGCATTTT.

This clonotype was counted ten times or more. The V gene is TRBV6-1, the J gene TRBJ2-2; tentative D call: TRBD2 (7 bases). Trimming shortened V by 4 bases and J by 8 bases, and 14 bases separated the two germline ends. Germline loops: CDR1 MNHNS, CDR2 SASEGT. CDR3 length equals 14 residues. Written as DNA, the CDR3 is TGTGCCAGCAGTGTTCGCGGGGGCCAGGGGGAGCTGTTTTTT. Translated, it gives CASSVRGGQGELFF.

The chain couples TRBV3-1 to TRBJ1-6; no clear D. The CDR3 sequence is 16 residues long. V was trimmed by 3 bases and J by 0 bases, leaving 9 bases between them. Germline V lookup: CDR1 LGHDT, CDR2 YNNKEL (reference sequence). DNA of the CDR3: TGTGCCAGCAGCCAGGGCAGTAGCTCCTATAATTCACCCCTCCACTTT. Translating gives CASSQGSSSYNSPLHF.

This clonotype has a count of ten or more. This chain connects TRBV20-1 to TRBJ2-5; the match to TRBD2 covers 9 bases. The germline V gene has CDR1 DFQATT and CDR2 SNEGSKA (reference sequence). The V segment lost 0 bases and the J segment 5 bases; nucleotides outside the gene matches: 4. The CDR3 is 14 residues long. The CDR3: CSARDLAGGETQYF. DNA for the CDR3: TGCAGTGCTAGAGATTTGGCGGGGGGGGAGACCCAGTACTTC.

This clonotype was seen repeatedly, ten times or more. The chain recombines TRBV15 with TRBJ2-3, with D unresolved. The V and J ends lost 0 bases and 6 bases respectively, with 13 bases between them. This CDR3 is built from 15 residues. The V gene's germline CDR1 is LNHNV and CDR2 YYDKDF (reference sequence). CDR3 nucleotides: TGTGCCACCAGCAGAGATCGTGGATCCGGGGATACGCAGTATTTT. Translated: CATSRDRGSGDTQYF.

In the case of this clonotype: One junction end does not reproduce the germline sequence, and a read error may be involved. CDR3 amino acids: CASSPVAGSTDKQYF. CDR3 bases: TGTGCCAGCAGCCCCGTAGCGGGTTCTACAGATAAGCAGTATTTT. The chain carries TRBV4-2 and TRBJ2-3; 7 bases fit TRBD2. The V gene's germline CDR1 is LGHNA and CDR2 YNFKEQ. The CDR3 has 15 residues.

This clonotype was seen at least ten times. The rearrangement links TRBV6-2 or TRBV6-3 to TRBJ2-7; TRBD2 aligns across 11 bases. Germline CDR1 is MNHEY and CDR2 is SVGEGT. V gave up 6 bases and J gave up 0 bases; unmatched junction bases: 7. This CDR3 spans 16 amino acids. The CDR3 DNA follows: TGTGCCAGCAGGGACGGACTAGCGGGTTTCTCCTACGAGCAGTACTTC. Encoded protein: CASRDGLAGFSYEQYF.

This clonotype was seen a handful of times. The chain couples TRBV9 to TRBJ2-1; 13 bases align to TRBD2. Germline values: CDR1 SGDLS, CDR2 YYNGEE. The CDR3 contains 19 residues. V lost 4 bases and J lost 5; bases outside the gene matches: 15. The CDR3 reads CASSPPGSLLAGGNNEQFF. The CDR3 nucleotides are TGTGCCAGCAGCCCCCCGGGTTCCCTACTAGCGGGAGGGAACAATGAGCAGTTCTTC. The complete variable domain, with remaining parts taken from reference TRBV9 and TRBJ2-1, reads DSGVTQTPKHLITATGQRVTLRCSPRSGDLSVYWYQQSLDQGLQFLIQYYNGEERAKGNILERFSAQQFPDLHSELNLSSLELGDSALYFCASSPPGSLLAGGNNEQFFGPGTRLTVL.

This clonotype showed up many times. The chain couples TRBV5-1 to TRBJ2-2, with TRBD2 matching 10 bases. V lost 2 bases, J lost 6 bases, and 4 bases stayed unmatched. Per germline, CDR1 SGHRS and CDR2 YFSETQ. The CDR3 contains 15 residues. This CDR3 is CASSLSLAGAGELFF. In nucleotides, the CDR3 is TGCGCCAGCAGCTTAAGCCTAGCGGGAGCCGGGGAGCTGTTTTTT.

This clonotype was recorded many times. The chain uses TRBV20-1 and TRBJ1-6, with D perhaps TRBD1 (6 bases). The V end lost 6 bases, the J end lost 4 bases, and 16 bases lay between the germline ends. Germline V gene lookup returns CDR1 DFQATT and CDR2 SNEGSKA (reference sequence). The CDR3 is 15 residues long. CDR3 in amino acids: CSAPDRGVYNSPLHF. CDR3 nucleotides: TGCAGTGCCCCCGATAGGGGGGTTTATAATTCACCCCTCCACTTT.

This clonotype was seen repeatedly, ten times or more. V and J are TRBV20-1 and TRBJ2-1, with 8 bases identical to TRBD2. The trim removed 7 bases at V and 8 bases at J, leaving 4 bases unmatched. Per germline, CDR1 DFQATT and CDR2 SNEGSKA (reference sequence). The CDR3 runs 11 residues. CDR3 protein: CSGSGGDEQFF. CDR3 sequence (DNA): TGCAGTGGATCGGGGGGGGATGAGCAGTTCTTC.

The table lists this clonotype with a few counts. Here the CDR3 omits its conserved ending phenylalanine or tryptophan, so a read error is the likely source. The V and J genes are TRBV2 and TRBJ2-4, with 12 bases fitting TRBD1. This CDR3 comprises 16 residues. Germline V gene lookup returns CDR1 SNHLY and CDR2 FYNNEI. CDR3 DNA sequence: TGTGCCAGCAGCGAAGGGACAGGGGGCTCCAAAAACATTCAGTACAAC. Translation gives CASSEGTGGSKNIQYN.

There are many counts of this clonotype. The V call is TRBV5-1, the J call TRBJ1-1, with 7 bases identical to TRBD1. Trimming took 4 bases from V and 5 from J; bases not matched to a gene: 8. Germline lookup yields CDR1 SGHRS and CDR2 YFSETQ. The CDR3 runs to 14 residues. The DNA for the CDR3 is TGCGCCAGCAGCCAGATCACAGGGGATACTGAAGCTTTCTTT. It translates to CASSQITGDTEAFF.

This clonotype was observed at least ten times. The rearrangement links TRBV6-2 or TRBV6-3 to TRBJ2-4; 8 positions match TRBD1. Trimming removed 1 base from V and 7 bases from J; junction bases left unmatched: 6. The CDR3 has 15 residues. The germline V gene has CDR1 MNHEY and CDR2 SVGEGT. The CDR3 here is CASSYFSAGGNIQYF. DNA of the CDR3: TGTGCCAGCAGTTACTTCTCAGCAGGGGGCAACATTCAGTACTTC.

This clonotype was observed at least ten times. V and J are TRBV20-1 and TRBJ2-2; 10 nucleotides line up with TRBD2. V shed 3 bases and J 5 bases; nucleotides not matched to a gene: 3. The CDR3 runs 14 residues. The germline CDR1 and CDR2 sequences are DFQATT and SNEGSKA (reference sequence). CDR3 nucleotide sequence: TGCAGTGCTAGTAGCGGGGGGTATACCGGGGAGCTGTTTTTT. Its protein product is CSASSGGYTGELFF.

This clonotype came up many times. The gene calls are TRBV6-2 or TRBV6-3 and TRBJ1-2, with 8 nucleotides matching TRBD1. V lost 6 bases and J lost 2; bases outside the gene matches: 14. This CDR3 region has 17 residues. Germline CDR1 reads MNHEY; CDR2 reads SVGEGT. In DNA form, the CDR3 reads TGTGCCAGCAGCACTGGACAGGGCGGACCGGAAAACTATGGCTACACCTTC. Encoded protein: CASSTGQGGPENYGYTF.